Here is one TCR beta chain with its context. The antigen remains unidentified. These data come from a study of shared clonotypes between healthy human individuals. V trimming: 0 bases; J trimming: 6 bases; junction bases outside the gene matches: 14. The germline V gene has CDR1 GTSNPN and CDR2 SVGIG (reference sequence). This CDR3 region has 17 residues. The authors divided CD4+ cells into CD45RA+ naive and CD45RA-negative memory subsets. Sequenced by immunoSEQ multiplex PCR; TCRdb stores in-frame clones only, minus some. The sample holds under 1,900,000 clones; approximately 98.5% are singletons and the top ten take approximately 0.38%. Study findings and constraints: All-four-donor shared clonotypes had higher generation probabilities than non-shared clonotypes did.

This chain joins TRBV30 and TRBJ2-1; 7 bases fit TRBD2. Sequenced sample: naive CD4+ T cells sorted from blood. Subset described: CD45RA+ positively selected. The TCR sequence derives from a man younger than 45 in good health. The CDR3: CAWSVNPRASGSNEQFF. In DNA form, the CDR3 reads TGTGCCTGGAGTGTAAACCCAAGGGCTAGCGGAAGCAATGAGCAGTTCTTC.